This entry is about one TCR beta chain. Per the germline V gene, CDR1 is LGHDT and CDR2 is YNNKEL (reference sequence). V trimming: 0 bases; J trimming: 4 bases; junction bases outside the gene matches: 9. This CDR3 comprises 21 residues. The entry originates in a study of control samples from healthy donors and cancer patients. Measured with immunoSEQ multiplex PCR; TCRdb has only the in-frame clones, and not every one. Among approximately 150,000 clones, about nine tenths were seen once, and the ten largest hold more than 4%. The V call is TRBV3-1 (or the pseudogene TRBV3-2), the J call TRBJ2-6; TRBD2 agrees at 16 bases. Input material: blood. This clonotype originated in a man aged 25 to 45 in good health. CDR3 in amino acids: CASSQETGLAGGPSGANVLTF. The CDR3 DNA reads TGTGCCAGCAGCCAAGAGACGGGACTAGCGGGGGGGCCATCAGGGGCCAACGTCCTGACTTTC.